A selection of T cell receptor beta chains follows, all from one sample in a study of cytomegalovirus exposure and HLA in healthy donors. TCRdb's copy holds only in-frame clones and misses some; the assay was immunoSEQ multiplex PCR. The sample lists 150,000 or so clones, roughly 84% occurring once. Specimen: PBMCs. Source of these receptors: a man between 25 and 39 years old in good health and CMV-seropositive. Each CDR3 is given without its conserved first and last residue. Each record gives: CDR3 protein, clone size, D gene, V gene. A D gene is named only where the DNA matches it firmly. Clone size is stated in some rows and not others, as once, few, many or a class when expanded.

CDR3 protein: ASSLGDFYGYT
clone size: .
D gene: .
V gene: TRBV28

CDR3 protein: ASSRQGSRKNTEAF
clone size: .
D gene: TRBD1
V gene: TRBV5-4

CDR3 protein: ASSVAGVYNEQF
clone size: .
D gene: TRBD2
V gene: TRBV7-3

CDR3 protein: ASSSSPPKRSYEQY
clone size: .
D gene: .
V gene: TRBV6-6

CDR3 protein: ASSRLRGGGPEAF
clone size: .
D gene: .
V gene: TRBV11-2

CDR3 protein: ASSLFVSAGRQMNSPLH
clone size: .
D gene: .
V gene: TRBV7-6

CDR3 protein: ASSPPTGLLGETQY
clone size: .
D gene: .
V gene: TRBV5-5

CDR3 protein: SGAGTSGSYEQY
clone size: .
D gene: TRBD2
V gene: TRBV29-1

CDR3 protein: AWSLRGQARFQPQH
clone size: .
D gene: TRBD1
V gene: TRBV30

CDR3 protein: ASSQYGGPFSNNEQF
clone size: .
D gene: .
V gene: TRBV9

CDR3 protein: ASSSYRGGMNTEAF
clone size: .
D gene: TRBD1
V gene: TRBV13

CDR3 protein: ASSPLYQASNTEAF
clone size: .
D gene: .
V gene: TRBV27

CDR3 protein: AISVPAIDTQY
clone size: .
D gene: .
V gene: TRBV10-3

CDR3 protein: ASSPRIGAYNEQF
clone size: .
D gene: .
V gene: TRBV13

CDR3 protein: SVGAPPAGTDTQY
clone size: .
D gene: .
V gene: TRBV29-1

CDR3 protein: ASSLALPLLKTQY
clone size: .
D gene: .
V gene: TRBV7-6

CDR3 protein: ASSVTAGGRYEQY
clone size: few
D gene: TRBD2
V gene: TRBV9

CDR3 protein: AWKGIGDEQF
clone size: .
D gene: .
V gene: TRBV30

CDR3 protein: ASSVVGGEETQY
clone size: .
D gene: .
V gene: TRBV9

CDR3 protein: ASSPLETTLAEQY
clone size: .
D gene: .
V gene: TRBV18

CDR3 protein: ASSGTGTVGEQY
clone size: .
D gene: TRBD1
V gene: TRBV19

CDR3 protein: ASSPAAGANVLT
clone size: .
D gene: .
V gene: TRBV9

CDR3 protein: AWSEQGGYGYT
clone size: .
D gene: .
V gene: TRBV30

CDR3 protein: ATSMTAYPSRSNQPQH
clone size: .
D gene: .
V gene: TRBV15

CDR3 protein: ASSRDLLGSYEQY
clone size: .
D gene: .
V gene: TRBV4-3

CDR3 protein: ASSTIRDRYQETQY
clone size: .
D gene: TRBD1
V gene: TRBV11-3

CDR3 protein: ASSLGMGRRNTEAF
clone size: .
D gene: .
V gene: TRBV4-1

CDR3 protein: ASRPLEPIYNEQF
clone size: .
D gene: .
V gene: TRBV27

CDR3 protein: ASSVALRFSEQY
clone size: .
D gene: .
V gene: TRBV19

CDR3 protein: ASSESTRVVGRAVGDTQY
clone size: .
D gene: TRBD2
V gene: TRBV10-2

CDR3 protein: ASSFTSGSESYNEQF
clone size: .
D gene: TRBD2
V gene: TRBV5-6

CDR3 protein: SVEPGQGVTEAF
clone size: .
D gene: TRBD1
V gene: TRBV29-1

CDR3 protein: AWSIRLTGGSEQY
clone size: few
D gene: TRBD2
V gene: TRBV30

CDR3 protein: AWRGTGVHGYT
clone size: once
D gene: TRBD1
V gene: TRBV30

CDR3 protein: ASSVHEVAQRNIQY
clone size: .
D gene: .
V gene: TRBV9

CDR3 protein: ASSLELTGFYEQY
clone size: .
D gene: .
V gene: TRBV7-2

CDR3 protein: ASSSPREQETQY
clone size: .
D gene: .
V gene: TRBV25-1

CDR3 protein: ASSKREGEQY
clone size: .
D gene: TRBD2
V gene: TRBV9

CDR3 protein: ASSPPSSGVGDTQY
clone size: .
D gene: TRBD2
V gene: TRBV28

CDR3 protein: ASSSNRALNEKLF
clone size: .
D gene: .
V gene: TRBV28

CDR3 protein: ASSSGTVNYGYT
clone size: .
D gene: TRBD1
V gene: TRBV28

CDR3 protein: ASIRYREPAYNEQF
clone size: once
D gene: .
V gene: TRBV19

CDR3 protein: ASSPGTAGNEQF
clone size: .
D gene: .
V gene: TRBV27

CDR3 protein: ASSRRRGGYNEQF
clone size: .
D gene: TRBD2
V gene: TRBV28

CDR3 protein: ASSEGLAAYEQY
clone size: once
D gene: TRBD2
V gene: TRBV9

CDR3 protein: ASSLSQGQDGELF
clone size: .
D gene: TRBD1
V gene: TRBV7-3

CDR3 protein: ASSRSAGGAYNEQF
clone size: .
D gene: TRBD2
V gene: TRBV7-9

CDR3 protein: ASRVGGQETQY
clone size: .
D gene: .
V gene: TRBV6-1

CDR3 protein: ASTPRGSGGARQPQH
clone size: .
D gene: TRBD1
V gene: TRBV27

CDR3 protein: ASSLVYKGAYTEAF
clone size: .
D gene: TRBD1
V gene: TRBV7-9

CDR3 protein: ASSLKAGAINEQY
clone size: once
D gene: TRBD2
V gene: TRBV28

CDR3 protein: ASSPDPGQGFMAQH
clone size: .
D gene: TRBD1
V gene: TRBV4-1

CDR3 protein: ASSFPMTGNYGYT
clone size: .
D gene: TRBD1
V gene: TRBV28